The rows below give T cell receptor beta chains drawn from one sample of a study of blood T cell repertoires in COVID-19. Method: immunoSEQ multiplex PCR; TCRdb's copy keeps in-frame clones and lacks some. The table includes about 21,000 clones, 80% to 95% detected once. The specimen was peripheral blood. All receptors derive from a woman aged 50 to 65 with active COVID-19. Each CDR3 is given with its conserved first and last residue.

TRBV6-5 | CASSRSNLANEQFF
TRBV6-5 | CASSPRMAGQETQYF
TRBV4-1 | CASSQDTGSTEAFF
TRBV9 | CASSEGQGYSILLGGYTF
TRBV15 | CASKADEKLFF
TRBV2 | CAGRTSGRGTQYF
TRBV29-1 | CSVNGGADIQYF
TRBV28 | CASSRAGAYQPQHF
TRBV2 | CASREDRTRPSGNTIYF
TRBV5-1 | CASSPGQGAAGANVLTF
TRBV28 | CASTPLLDRDHEQYF
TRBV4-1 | CASSQGGLAVRETQYF
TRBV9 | CASSVTSGTEQYF
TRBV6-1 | CASSEAAGSVDTQYF
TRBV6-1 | CASSEEAAGEDEQYF
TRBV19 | CASSMIPQGGQPQHF
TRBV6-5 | CASSYSGSPNTGELFF
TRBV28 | CASSFGLAVSETQYF
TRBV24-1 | CATSDRGQGAGYTF
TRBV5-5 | CASRRDLSSTDTQYF
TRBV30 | CAWSVEGGSPLHF
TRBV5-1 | CASSFTSGRLNEQFF
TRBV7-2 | CASSLQVGSNEQFF
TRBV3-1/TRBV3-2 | CASSQTDSNYGYTF
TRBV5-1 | CASSSGREGPGWQFF
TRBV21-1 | CASSKLSDRATNYGYTF
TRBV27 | CASSFGQYNNEQFF
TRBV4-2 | CASSPSTGGTNYGYTF
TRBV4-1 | CASSQEDSINEKLFF
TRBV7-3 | CASVDSTGLYGYTF
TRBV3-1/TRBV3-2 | CASSRGTGSYEQYF
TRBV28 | CASSLRQANYGYTF
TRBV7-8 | CASSLPGTGGDEQFF
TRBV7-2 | CASSFYQGAPEQYF
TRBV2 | CASSPGPDSTQYF
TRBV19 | CASSIGQSNTGELFF
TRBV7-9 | CASSSLGYVDSSYNEQFF
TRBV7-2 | CASSFGTGGFQETQYF
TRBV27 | CASSSGLSGNTIYF
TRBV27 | CASSGRTGLTDTQYF
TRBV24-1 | CATSDSRQGPPYEQYF
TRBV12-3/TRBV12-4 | CASSFRGTDTQYF
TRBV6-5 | CASGRGPSYEQYF
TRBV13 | CASSLAGGPRDTQYF
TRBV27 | CASSFLGQGARTNEKLFF
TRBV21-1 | CASSKAGQGWETQYF
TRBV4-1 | CASSSWGGGNTGELFF